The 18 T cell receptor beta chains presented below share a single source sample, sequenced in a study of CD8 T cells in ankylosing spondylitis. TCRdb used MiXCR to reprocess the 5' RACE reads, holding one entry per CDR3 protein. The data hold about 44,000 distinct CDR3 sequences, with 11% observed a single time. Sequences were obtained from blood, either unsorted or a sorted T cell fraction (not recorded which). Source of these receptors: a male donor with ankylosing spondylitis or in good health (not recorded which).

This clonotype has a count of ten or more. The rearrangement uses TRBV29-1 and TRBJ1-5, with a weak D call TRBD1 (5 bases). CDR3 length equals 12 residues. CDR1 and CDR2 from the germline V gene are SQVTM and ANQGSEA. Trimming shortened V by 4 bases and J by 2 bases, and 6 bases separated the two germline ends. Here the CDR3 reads CSVGGGNQPQHF. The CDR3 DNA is TGCAGCGTTGGGGGGGGCAATCAGCCCCAGCATTTT.

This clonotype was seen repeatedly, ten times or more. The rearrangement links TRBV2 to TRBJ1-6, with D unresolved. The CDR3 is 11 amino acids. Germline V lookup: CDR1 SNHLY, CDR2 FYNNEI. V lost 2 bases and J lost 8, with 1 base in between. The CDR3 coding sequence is TGTGCCAGCAGTGAACATTCACCCCTCCACTTT. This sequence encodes CASSEHSPLHF.

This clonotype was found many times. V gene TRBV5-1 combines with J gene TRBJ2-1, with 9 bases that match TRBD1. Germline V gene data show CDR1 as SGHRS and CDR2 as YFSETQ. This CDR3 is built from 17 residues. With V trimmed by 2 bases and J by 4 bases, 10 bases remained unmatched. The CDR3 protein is CASSFTRDRDGYNEQFF. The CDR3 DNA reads TGCGCCAGCAGCTTTACCCGGGACAGGGACGGGTACAATGAGCAGTTCTTC.

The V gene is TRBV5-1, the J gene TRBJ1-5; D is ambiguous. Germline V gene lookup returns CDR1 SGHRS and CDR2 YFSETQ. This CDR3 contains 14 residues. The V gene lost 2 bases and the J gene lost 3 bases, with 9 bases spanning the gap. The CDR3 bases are TGCGCCAGCAGCTTAACGGGAAACAATCAGCCCCAGCATTTT. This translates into CASSLTGNNQPQHF.

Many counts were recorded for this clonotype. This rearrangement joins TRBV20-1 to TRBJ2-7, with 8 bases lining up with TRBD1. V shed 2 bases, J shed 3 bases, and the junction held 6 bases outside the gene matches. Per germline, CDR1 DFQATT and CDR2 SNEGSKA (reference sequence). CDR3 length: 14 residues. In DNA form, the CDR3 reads TGCAGTGCTAGAACTGGACAGGGACGCTACGAGCAGTACTTC. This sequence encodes CSARTGQGRYEQYF.

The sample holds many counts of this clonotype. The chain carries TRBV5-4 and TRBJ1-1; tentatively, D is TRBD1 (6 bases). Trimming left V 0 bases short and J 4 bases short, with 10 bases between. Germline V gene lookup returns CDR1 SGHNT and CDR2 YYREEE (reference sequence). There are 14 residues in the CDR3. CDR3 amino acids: CASSLDRDGTEAFF. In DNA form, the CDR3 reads TGTGCCAGCAGCTTGGACAGGGACGGCACTGAAGCTTTCTTT.

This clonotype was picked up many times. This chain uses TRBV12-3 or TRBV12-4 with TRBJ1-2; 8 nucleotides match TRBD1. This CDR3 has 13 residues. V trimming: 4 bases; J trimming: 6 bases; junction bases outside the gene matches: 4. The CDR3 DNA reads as TGTGCCAGCAGTTCCCCAGGGGGCGATGGCTACACCTTC. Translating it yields CASSSPGGDGYTF.

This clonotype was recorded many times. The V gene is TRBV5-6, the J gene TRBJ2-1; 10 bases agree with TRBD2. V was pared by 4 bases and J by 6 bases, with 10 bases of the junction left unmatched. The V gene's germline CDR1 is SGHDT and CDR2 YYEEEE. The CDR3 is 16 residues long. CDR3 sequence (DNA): TGTGCCAGCAGCCCCTCTAGCGGGGGTTATTTCAATGAGCAGTTCTTC. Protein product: CASSPSSGGYFNEQFF.

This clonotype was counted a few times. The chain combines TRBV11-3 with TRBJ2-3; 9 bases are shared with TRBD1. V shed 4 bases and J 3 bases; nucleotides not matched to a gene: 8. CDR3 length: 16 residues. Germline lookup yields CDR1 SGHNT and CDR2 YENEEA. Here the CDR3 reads CASSSTRTGETDTQYF. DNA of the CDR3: TGTGCCAGCAGCTCCACCAGGACAGGGGAAACAGATACGCAGTATTTT.

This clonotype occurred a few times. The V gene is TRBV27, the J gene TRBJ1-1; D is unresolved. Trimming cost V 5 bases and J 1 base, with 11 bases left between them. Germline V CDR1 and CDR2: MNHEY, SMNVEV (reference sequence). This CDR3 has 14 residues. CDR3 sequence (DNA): TGTGCCAGCAGTCCCATCCGACAGAACACTGAAGCTTTCTTT. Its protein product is CASSPIRQNTEAFF.

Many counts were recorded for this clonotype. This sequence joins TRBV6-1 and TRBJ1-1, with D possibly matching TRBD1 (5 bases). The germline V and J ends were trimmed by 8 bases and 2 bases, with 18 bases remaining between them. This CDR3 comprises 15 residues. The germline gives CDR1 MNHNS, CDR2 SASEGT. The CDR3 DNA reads TGTGCCAGCCAAACGGGACGCAGGATTAACACTGAAGCTTTCTTT. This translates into CASQTGRRINTEAFF.

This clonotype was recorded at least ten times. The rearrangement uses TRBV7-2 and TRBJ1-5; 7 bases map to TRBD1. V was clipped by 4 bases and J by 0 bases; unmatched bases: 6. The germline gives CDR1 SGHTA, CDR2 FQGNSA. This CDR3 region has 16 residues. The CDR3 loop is CASSSRGGYSNQPQHF. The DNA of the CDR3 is TGTGCCAGCAGCTCCAGGGGGGGTTATAGCAATCAGCCCCAGCATTTT.

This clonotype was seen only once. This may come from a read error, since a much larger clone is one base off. The CDR3 here is CASSFRGLTRGYTF. In DNA, the CDR3 is TGTGCCAGCAGTTTTCGGGGTTTGACGCGGGGCTACACCTTC. The genes are TRBV28 and TRBJ1-2; D gene unclear. The CDR3 sequence is 14 residues long. V was shortened by 3 bases and J by 8 bases, with 16 bases between the two germline ends. Germline assignment: CDR1 MDHEN and CDR2 SYDVKM.

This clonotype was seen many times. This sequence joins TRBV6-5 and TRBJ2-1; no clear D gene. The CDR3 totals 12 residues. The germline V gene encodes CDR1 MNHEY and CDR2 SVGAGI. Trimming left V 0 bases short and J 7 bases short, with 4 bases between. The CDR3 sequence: CASSYSGNEQFF. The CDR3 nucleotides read TGTGCCAGCAGTTACTCCGGGAATGAGCAGTTCTTC.

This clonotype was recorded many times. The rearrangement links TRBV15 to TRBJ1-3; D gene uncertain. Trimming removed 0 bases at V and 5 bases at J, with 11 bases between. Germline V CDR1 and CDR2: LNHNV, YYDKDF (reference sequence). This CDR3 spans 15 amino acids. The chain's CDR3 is CATSRERATRNTIYF. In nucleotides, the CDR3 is TGTGCCACCAGCAGAGAAAGGGCGACTAGAAACACCATATATTTT.

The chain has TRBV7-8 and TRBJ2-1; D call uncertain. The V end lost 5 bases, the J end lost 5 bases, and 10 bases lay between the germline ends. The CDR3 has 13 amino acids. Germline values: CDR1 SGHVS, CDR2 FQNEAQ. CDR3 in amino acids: CASSPNRNNEQFF. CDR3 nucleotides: TGTGCCAGCAGCCCAAACCGGAACAATGAGCAGTTCTTC.

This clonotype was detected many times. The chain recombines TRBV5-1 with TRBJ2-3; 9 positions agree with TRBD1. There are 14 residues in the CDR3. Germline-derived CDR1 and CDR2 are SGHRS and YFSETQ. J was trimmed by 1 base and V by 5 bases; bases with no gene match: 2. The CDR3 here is CASSRTGGTDTQYF. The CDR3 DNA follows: TGCGCCAGCAGTCGGACAGGGGGCACAGATACGCAGTATTTT.

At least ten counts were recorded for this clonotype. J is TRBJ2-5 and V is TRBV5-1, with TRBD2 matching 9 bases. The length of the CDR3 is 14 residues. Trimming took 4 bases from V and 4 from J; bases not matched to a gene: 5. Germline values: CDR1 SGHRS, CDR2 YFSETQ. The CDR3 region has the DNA TGCGCCAGCAGCCACGGGACTAGCCGAGAGACCCAGTACTTC. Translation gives CASSHGTSRETQYF. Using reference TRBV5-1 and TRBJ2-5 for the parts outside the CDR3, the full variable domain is KAGVTQTPRYLIKTRGQQVTLSCSPISGHRSVSWYQQTPGQGLQFLFEYFSETQRNKGNFPGRFSGRQFSNSRSEMNVSTLELGDSALYLCASSHGTSRETQYFGPGTRLLVL.